This T cell receptor beta chain was sequenced for a study of T cell responses to AZD1222 COVID-19 vaccine. Method: immunoSEQ multiplex PCR; TCRdb's copy keeps in-frame clones and lacks some. The table records roughly 70,000 clones, 75% to 90% of them present only once. The sample here was peripheral blood, taken on day 0 of AZD1222 vaccination. The receptor's source is an adult in good health.

CDR3 sequence reads: CAISGRDPGPSGNTIYF. Written as DNA, the CDR3 is TGTGCCATCAGTGGCCGGGACCCCGGCCCCTCTGGAAACACCATATATTTT. V and J are TRBV10-3 and TRBJ1-3, with D possibly being TRBD1 (5 bases). Germline V gene sequence: CDR1 ENHRY, CDR2 SYGVKD. The germline V and J ends were trimmed by 4 bases and 0 bases, with 16 bases remaining between them. CDR3 length: 17 residues.